The rows below give T cell receptor beta chains drawn from one sample of a study of siplizumab effects on memory and regulatory T cells. Sequenced by immunoSEQ multiplex PCR; TCRdb stores in-frame clones only, minus some. The sample shows over 65,000 clones, 85% to 95% of them seen only once. Specimen: CD8+ T cells sorted from blood. The receptors come from a human donor in good health. Both conserved end residues are part of each CDR3. The order of the fields is D gene, V gene, CDR3 protein. The D gene is left open where the match is weak.

D: NA
V: TRBV5-6
CDR3: CASSEALTTQETQYF

D: NA
V: TRBV9
CDR3: CASSVVSGQPEAFF

D: NA
V: TRBV2
CDR3: CALRRGDGYTF

D: TRBD1
V: TRBV6-6
CDR3: CASSYSRQGIYEQYF

D: NA
V: TRBV19
CDR3: CATTGQGTYEQYF

D: NA
V: TRBV27
CDR3: CASSFSGGGNQPQHF

D: TRBD1
V: TRBV19
CDR3: CASSILQGAEQYF

D: NA
V: TRBV25-1
CDR3: CASRPEGWYTEAFF

D: TRBD2
V: TRBV7-2
CDR3: CASSPRGLADEQFF

D: NA
V: TRBV6-5
CDR3: CASRSDGDSYEQYF

D: TRBD1
V: TRBV27
CDR3: CASSEGQGDNQPQHF

D: NA
V: TRBV7-9
CDR3: CASPGGGLRHNEQFF

D: TRBD1
V: TRBV2
CDR3: CASSEEQGNRYYGYTF

D: NA
V: TRBV19
CDR3: CASSPLPYNEQFF

D: TRBD1
V: TRBV5-1
CDR3: CASSSGQANSGNTIYF

D: NA
V: TRBV4-1
CDR3: CASSQDVQGYYGYTF

D: NA
V: TRBV19
CDR3: CASSPTQDSNYGYTF

D: NA
V: TRBV19
CDR3: CASSIVRQLNTGELFF

D: TRBD2
V: TRBV4-2
CDR3: CASSQGLAAKSSYNEQFF

D: TRBD2
V: TRBV6-4
CDR3: CASSAGGGYEQYF

D: NA
V: TRBV4-2
CDR3: CASSQERDEEQPQHF

D: NA
V: TRBV5-5
CDR3: CASSFRQATEAFF

D: TRBD1
V: TRBV6-5
CDR3: CASSYSGQGTEQFF

D: NA
V: TRBV5-1
CDR3: CASSLAKGYEQYF

D: NA
V: TRBV9
CDR3: CASSAGDFYSYEQYF

D: NA
V: TRBV19
CDR3: CASSISGGRGTDTQYF

D: TRBD2
V: TRBV10-3
CDR3: CAISDQSMGGYEQYF

D: TRBD1
V: TRBV5-6
CDR3: CASSVGQGRSADTQYF

D: TRBD2
V: TRBV10-1
CDR3: CASSEGLAGFTDTQYF

D: NA
V: TRBV4-1
CDR3: CASSQDSLAPYNEQFF

D: NA
V: TRBV9
CDR3: CASSVVVQGDTQYF

D: TRBD1
V: TRBV19
CDR3: CASSIGDRGNEQFF

D: TRBD2
V: TRBV13
CDR3: CASSSGTTQNYEQYF

D: NA
V: TRBV7-9
CDR3: CASSPSHSYNEQFF

D: NA
V: TRBV19
CDR3: CASNQGSNEQFF

D: NA
V: TRBV4-1
CDR3: CASSQGSDTDTQYF

D: TRBD2
V: TRBV7-3
CDR3: CASSLTSGGGDTQYF

D: TRBD2
V: TRBV5-1
CDR3: CASSQSTSGVYEQYF

D: TRBD2
V: TRBV10-2
CDR3: CAASPGRTNEQFF

D: NA
V: TRBV6-5
CDR3: CASSPRAGTDTQYF

D: TRBD2
V: TRBV5-6
CDR3: CASSLRSSGIYEQYF

D: TRBD2
V: TRBV29-1
CDR3: CSVDREFHGTSGSSPYNEQFF

D: TRBD2
V: TRBV4-1
CDR3: CASSQGSGTSGRGGTQYF

D: TRBD2
V: TRBV19
CDR3: CASSIGGRAYSDTQYF

D: NA
V: TRBV28
CDR3: CASRYTGGAGELFF

D: TRBD1
V: TRBV11-2
CDR3: CASSPRRGLSDTQYF

D: NA
V: TRBV5-8
CDR3: CASSLQPGGSDEQYF